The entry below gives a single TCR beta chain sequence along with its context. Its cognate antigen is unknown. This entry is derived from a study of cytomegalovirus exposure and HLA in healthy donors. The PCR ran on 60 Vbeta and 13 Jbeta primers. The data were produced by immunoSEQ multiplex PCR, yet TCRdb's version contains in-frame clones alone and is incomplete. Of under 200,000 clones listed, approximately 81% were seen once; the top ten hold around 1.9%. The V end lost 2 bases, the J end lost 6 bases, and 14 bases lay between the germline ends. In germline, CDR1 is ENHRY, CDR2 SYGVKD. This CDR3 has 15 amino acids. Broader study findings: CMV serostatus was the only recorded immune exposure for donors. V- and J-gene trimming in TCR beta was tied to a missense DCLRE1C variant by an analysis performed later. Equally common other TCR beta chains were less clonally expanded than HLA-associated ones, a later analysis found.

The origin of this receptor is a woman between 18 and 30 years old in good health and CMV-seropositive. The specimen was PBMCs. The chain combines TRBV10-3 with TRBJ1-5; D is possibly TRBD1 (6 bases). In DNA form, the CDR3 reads TGTGCCATCAGTGAGGTACAGGGTGAGGTTCAGCCCCAGCATTTT. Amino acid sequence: CAISEVQGEVQPQHF.